This record concerns one T cell receptor beta chain sequence. CDR3 size: 18 residues. V shed 5 bases and J shed 0 bases, with 20 bases lying between them. Germline V CDR1 and CDR2: SEHNR, FQNEAQ (reference sequence). These data originate in a study of CD8 T cells in Susac syndrome. Random hexamers were used to reverse transcribe roughly 0.45 to 1 ug of RNA. One entry per CDR3 protein, called by TCRdb with MiXCR from the immunoSEQ multiplex PCR reads. The top ten clones hold 0.4% to 0.45% of a sample with about 84,000 distinct CDR3 sequences, approximately 96% of them seen once. The sequenced sample consisted of CD8+ T cells from PBMCs. V and J are TRBV7-9 and TRBJ1-5; weak D call: TRBD1 (6 bases). The TCR originated in a human donor with Susac syndrome. This chain's CDR3 is CASSGWGAGGYSNQPQHF. Written as DNA, the CDR3 is TGTGCCAGCAGCGGTTGGGGGGCCGGAGGGTATAGCAATCAGCCCCAGCATTTT.